The source of this T cell receptor beta chain is a study of blood T cells in healthy people across ages (dated by TCRdb to 2015 to 2017). Looking at the study overall: In model experiments, roughly one uniquely barcoded TCR beta cDNA molecule per two T cells was captured by template switching. Age-related changes in TCR beta repertoire diversity were measured in the study by deep sequencing normalized with unique cDNA molecular identifiers. Four age groups were formed from the donors: young (average approximately 15 years), middle-aged (approximately 39), aged (around 62) and long-lived (about 80). To avoid experimental bias, donors of different ages were distributed randomly across sequencing lanes. For two donors (one aged 18 to 29 and one aged 80 or older), the study analyzed two additional independent replicas of 1 million unique cDNA reads from the same blood draw. The research as a whole found: Observed TCR beta diversity per million T cells fell roughly linearly with age, and a significant reduction was already apparent by age about 43. Since profiling was done on bulk unsorted PBMCs, naive and antigen-experienced compartments could not be conclusively compared. Because the CMV infection status of the donors was unknown, age-related changes in expanded clonotypes may potentially have been confounded. Compared with the aged group, the long-lived group had more naive CD4+ T cells, fewer expanded clones and increased TCR diversity, a pattern suggesting age selection. Estimates of total diversity from one million sequenced T cells were regarded as lower bounds and underestimates. A strong correlation was found between observed TCR beta diversity and the percentage of naive T cells measured by flow cytometry.

Systemically healthy Caucasian individuals from Russia, over 30 in total and aged roughly 6 to 100 years, were included as donors. Each donor gave ten milliliters of peripheral blood, collected into EDTA-treated Vacutainer tubes. Ficoll-Paque density-gradient centrifugation was used to isolate PBMCs, with at least 7 million per sample. Total RNA, at least 6 micrograms per sample, was extracted from PBMCs with Trizol reagent. Naive CD45RAhigh/CD27high T cell percentages were measured by flow cytometry on a PBMC aliquot from every donor. The germline V gene (reference sequence) specifies MNHEY as CDR1 and SMNVEV as CDR2. The junction shows trimming of 6 bases on V and 9 bases on J, plus 9 bases between the germline ends. Measured from the cysteine to the phenylalanine, the CDR3 is 11 residues long. Just CDR3 DNA is preserved here, 33 bases in frame from base 1. The method was 5' RACE. The sequencing machine was an Illumina HiSeq 2500. The second PCR ran for about 6 to 11 cycles and used a J-beta primer mix along with a sample-barcoded 5' primer. A unique molecular identifier was introduced onto each TCR beta cDNA molecule by a template-switch 5' adaptor carrying 12 random nucleotides. Each sample yielded at least 2.5 million CDR3-containing paired-end reads. All of the RNA was converted into first-strand cDNA using the Mint cDNA synthesis kit, with a TRBC-specific oligonucleotide serving as the primer. All cDNA was treated with uracil-DNA glycosylase and then went through a first 18-cycle PCR with the universal primers M1SS and BC2_uni_R. The authors processed their data as follows. Normalization of each sample was performed by random selection of 1 million high-quality reads, each carrying a distinct molecular identifier. Reads sharing molecular identifiers were discarded rather than binned into consensus sequences. MiTCR, run with a Q25 quality threshold and the strictest error-elimination algorithm, handled CDR3 identification, clonotype clustering and error correction. A nonparametric unseen species model using Euler transformation provided a lower-bound estimate of total TCR beta diversity. TCRdb itself trimmed the public reads at Q25 with fastp, ran MiXCR and retained productive beta chains. Each entry merges the rows of one CDR3 protein and shows their most common DNA and genes. TCRdb, rather than the study authors, made the V and J calls. The sample yields 1.5 million or so distinct CDR3 sequences; approximately 43% were counted once. Roughly 3.7% of the sample rests with the top ten.

This clonotype came up many times. Its binding antigen is unknown. Within one base of it there is no much larger clone, and no base qualities were kept. The sequence is built from TRBV27 and TRBJ2-1; 6 matching bases give a weak D call of TRBD2. Sample: blood. This receptor was identified in a woman aged 18-29 years in good health. For the CDR3, the sequence is CASSFSGEQFF. The nucleotides read TGTGCCAGCAGCTTTAGCGGTGAGCAGTTCTTC.